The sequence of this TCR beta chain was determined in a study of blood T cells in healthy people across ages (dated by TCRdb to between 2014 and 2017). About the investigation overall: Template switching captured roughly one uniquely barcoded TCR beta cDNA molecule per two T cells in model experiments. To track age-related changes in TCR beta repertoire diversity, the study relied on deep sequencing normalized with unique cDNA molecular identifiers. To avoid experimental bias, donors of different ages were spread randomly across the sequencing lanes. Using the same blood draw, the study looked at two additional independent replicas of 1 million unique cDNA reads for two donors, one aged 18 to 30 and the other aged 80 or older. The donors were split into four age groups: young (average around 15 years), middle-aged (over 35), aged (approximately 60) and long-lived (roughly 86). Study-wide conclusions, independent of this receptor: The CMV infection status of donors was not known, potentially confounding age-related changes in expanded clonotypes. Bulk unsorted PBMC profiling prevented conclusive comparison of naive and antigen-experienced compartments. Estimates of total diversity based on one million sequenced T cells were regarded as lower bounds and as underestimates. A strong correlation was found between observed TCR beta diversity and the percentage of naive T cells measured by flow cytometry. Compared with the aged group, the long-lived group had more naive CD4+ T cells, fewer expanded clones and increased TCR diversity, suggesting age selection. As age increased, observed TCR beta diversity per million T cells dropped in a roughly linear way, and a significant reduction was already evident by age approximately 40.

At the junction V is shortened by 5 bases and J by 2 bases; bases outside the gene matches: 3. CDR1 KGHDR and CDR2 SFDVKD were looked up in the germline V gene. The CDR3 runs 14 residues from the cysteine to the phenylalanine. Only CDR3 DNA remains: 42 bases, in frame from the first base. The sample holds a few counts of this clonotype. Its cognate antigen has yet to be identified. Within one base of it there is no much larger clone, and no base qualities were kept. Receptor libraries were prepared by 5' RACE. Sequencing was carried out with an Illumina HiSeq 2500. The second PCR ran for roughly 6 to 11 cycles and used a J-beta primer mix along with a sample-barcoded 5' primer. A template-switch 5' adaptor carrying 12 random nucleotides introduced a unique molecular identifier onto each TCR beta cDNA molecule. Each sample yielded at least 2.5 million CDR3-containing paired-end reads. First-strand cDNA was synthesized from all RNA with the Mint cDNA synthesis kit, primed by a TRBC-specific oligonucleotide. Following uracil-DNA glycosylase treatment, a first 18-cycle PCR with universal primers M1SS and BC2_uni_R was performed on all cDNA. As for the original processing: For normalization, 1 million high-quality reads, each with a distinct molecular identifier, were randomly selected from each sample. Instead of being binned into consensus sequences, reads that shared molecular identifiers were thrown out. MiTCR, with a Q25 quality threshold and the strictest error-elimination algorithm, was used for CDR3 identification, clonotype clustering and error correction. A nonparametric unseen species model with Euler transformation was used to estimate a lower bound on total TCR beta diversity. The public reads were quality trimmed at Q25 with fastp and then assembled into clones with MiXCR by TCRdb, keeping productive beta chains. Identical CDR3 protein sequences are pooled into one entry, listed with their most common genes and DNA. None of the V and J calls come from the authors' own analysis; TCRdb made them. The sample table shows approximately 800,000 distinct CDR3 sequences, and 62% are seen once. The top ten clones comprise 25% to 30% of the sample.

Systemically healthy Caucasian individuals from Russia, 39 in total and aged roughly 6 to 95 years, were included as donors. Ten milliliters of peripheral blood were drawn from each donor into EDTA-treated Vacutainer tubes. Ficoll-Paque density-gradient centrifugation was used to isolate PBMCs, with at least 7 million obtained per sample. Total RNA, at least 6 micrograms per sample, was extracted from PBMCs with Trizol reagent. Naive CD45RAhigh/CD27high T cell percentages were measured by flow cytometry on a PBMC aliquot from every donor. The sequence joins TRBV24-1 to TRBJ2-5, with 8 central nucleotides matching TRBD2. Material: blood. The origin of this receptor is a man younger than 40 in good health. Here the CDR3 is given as CATSGRGVQETQYF. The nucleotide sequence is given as TGTGCCACCAGTGGGCGGGGGGTACAAGAGACCCAGTACTTC.